This T cell receptor (beta chain) was retrieved from a study of T cells expressing NK-cell markers. Study-wide results and limits: The CD3+CD56-NKG2C+ fraction of a handful of donors was also led by these clonotypes.

One entry per CDR3 protein, without DNA, is what TCRdb gives after re-calling the 5' RACE reads. Its clone listing holds roughly 280,000 distinct CDR3 sequences. With respect to this clonotype: Its target is unknown.

Specimen: blood T cells: a sorted CD56 or NKG2C T cell subset, CD4+ or CD8+ T cells, or bulk PBMC T cells (not recorded which). The TCR sequence derives from a man aged 18 to 30 in good health.

The CDR3 loop reads CAISESGEKLFF. V gene TRBV10-3 combines with J gene TRBJ1-4. The CDR3 extends over 12 amino acids. Germline V gives CDR1 ENHRY, CDR2 SYGVKD.